This entry lists 32 T cell receptor beta chains sequenced from one sample in a study of T cell responses to AZD1222 COVID-19 vaccine. Here immunoSEQ multiplex PCR was the method, and the copy in TCRdb shows in-frame clones only, minus some. The sample consists of more than 80,000 clones, 80% to 90% of them appearing once. This specimen was peripheral blood, taken 28 days after the second AZD1222 dose. These receptors were taken from an adult who received the AZD1222 COVID-19 vaccine.

This chain connects TRBV7-2 to TRBJ1-2, with D perhaps TRBD1 (5 bases). CDR1 SGHTA and CDR2 FQGNSA come from the germline V gene. With 1 base removed from V and 5 bases from J, the gap between germline ends came to 17 bases. This CDR3 is built from 16 residues. CDR3 nucleotides: TGTGCCAGCAGCTTAGGGTATAGGGGATCGGGGTATGGCTACACCTTC. It yields the protein CASSLGYRGSGYGYTF.

This clone was seen once. This chain connects TRBV3-1 (or the pseudogene TRBV3-2) to TRBJ1-2, with TRBD1 as a possible D gene (5 bases). Trimming cost V 4 bases and J 7 bases, with 16 bases left between them. Germline values: CDR1 LGHDT, CDR2 YNNKEL (reference sequence). The CDR3 covers 14 residues. CDR3 in amino acids: CASSRGGSWTGYTF. The CDR3 nucleotides are TGTGCCAGCAGCCGGGGGGGGTCCTGGACTGGCTACACCTTC.

DNA for the CDR3: TGTGCCAGCAGTTACGGACAGGGGCGAAACTATGGCTACACCTTC. It translates to CASSYGQGRNYGYTF. This chain joins TRBV6-2 or TRBV6-3 and TRBJ1-2; 9 bases map to TRBD1. Germline CDR1 MNHEY, CDR2 SVGEGT. This CDR3 comprises 15 residues. V was pared by 2 bases and J by 2 bases, with 3 bases of the junction left unmatched.

This clone was observed a handful of times. The rearrangement uses TRBV14 and TRBJ2-2; D might be TRBD1 or TRBD2, each matching 6 bases. Looked up from germline, CDR1 is SGHDN and CDR2 is FVKESK. The CDR3 contains 15 residues. Trimming stripped 6 bases from V and 2 bases from J, with 13 bases between. This chain's CDR3 is CASRQGLTNTGELFF. As DNA, the CDR3 is TGTGCCAGCAGACAGGGACTTACTAACACCGGGGAGCTGTTTTTT.

This rearrangement joins TRBV6-6 to TRBJ1-1; D not certain. Germline V gene lookup returns CDR1 MNHNY and CDR2 SVGAGI (reference sequence). V was trimmed by 0 bases and J by 1 base, leaving 0 bases between them. This CDR3 has 12 amino acids. The CDR3: CASSYSNTEAFF. For the CDR3, the DNA is TGTGCCAGCAGTTACTCGAACACTGAAGCTTTCTTT.

The rearrangement uses TRBV9 and TRBJ1-1, with 7 positions matching TRBD1. The CDR3 spans 15 residues. Germline V gene lookup returns CDR1 SGDLS and CDR2 YYNGEE. V lost 3 bases, J lost 4 bases, and 9 bases stayed unmatched. CDR3 bases: TGTGCCAGCAGCGAGAGTTACAGGGGCGGCACTGAAGCTTTCTTT. It yields the protein CASSESYRGGTEAFF.

The chain carries TRBV21-1 and TRBJ1-3. TRBV21-1 corresponds to a pseudogene. There are 19 residues in the CDR3. The CDR3 sequence is CASSKVRTEEETSGNTIYF. In DNA form, the CDR3 reads TGTGCCAGCAGCAAAGTCCGAACCGAGGAAGAAACCTCTGGAAACACCATATATTTT.

This chain uses TRBV7-9 with TRBJ1-1; no reliable D call. V was pared by 7 bases and J by 0 bases, with 15 bases between. CDR3 length: 15 residues. Germline CDR1 reads SEHNR; CDR2 reads FQNEAQ (reference sequence). The CDR3: CASTQKLLMNTEAFF. CDR3 DNA: TGTGCCAGCACCCAAAAGCTACTCATGAACACTGAAGCTTTCTTT.

The chain carries TRBV5-1 and TRBJ1-1; D is possibly TRBD1 (5 bases). With 5 bases removed from V and 4 bases from J, the gap between germline ends came to 15 bases. Germline values: CDR1 SGHRS, CDR2 YFSETQ. The CDR3 sequence is 14 residues long. CDR3: CASRAGVVVTEAFF. Here the CDR3 DNA reads TGCGCCAGCAGAGCGGGGGTTGTTGTCACTGAAGCTTTCTTT.

This clone was detected only a few times. V is TRBV12-3 or TRBV12-4 and J is TRBJ1-2; D not resolved. Trimming removed 3 bases from V and 7 bases from J, with 12 bases in between. This CDR3 comprises 13 residues. CDR3 amino acids: CASSFVLGAGYTF. The CDR3 nucleotides are TGTGCCAGCAGTTTTGTTCTTGGTGCTGGCTACACCTTC.

The V gene is TRBV30, the J gene TRBJ2-6, with a weak D call TRBD2 (6 bases). From germline, CDR1 is GTSNPN and CDR2 SVGIG (reference sequence). This CDR3 contains 14 residues. V lost 6 bases and J lost 3, with 12 bases in between. The CDR3 protein is CACPQGGGANVLTF. DNA for the CDR3: TGTGCCTGCCCCCAGGGAGGTGGGGCCAACGTCCTGACTTTC.

The chain employs TRBV3-1 (or the pseudogene TRBV3-2) and TRBJ2-1, with D unclear. The CDR3 is 13 amino acids. Trimming pared 4 bases from V and 4 bases from J, leaving 8 bases between. Germline assignment: CDR1 LGHDT and CDR2 YNNKEL (reference sequence). CDR3 coding DNA: TGTGCCAGCAGCCGAGACCGATACAATGAGCAGTTCTTC. Amino acid sequence: CASSRDRYNEQFF.

The V gene is TRBV6-2 or TRBV6-3, the J gene TRBJ2-6; D not certain. Trimming shortened V by 0 bases and J by 0 bases, and 12 bases separated the two germline ends. This CDR3 has 18 amino acids. CDR1 MNHEY and CDR2 SVGEGT come from the germline V gene. The CDR3 region is CASSYSWAVGSGANVLTF. The CDR3 DNA reads as TGTGCCAGCAGTTACTCGTGGGCAGTCGGCTCTGGGGCCAACGTCCTGACTTTC.

V usage is TRBV9 and J usage is TRBJ2-2; the D gene is possibly TRBD2 (6 bases). Germline CDR1 SGDLS, CDR2 YYNGEE. The CDR3 is 16 residues long. The V and J ends lost 0 bases and 2 bases respectively, with 11 bases between them. CDR3 amino acids: CASSVGISGNTGELFF. CDR3 nucleotides: TGTGCCAGCAGCGTAGGAATTAGCGGAAACACCGGGGAGCTGTTTTTT.

This clone was detected once. The V gene is TRBV10-1, the J gene TRBJ2-5; tentative D call: TRBD2 (7 bases). Germline V gene sequence: CDR1 WNHNN, CDR2 SYGVQD (reference sequence). The CDR3 loop spans 13 amino acids. Trimming removed 10 bases at V and 7 bases at J, with 19 bases between. In DNA, the CDR3 is TGCGCCACTGGCGAGGGGGGGGCAGGGACCCAGTACTTC. It encodes CATGEGGAGTQYF.

CDR3 nucleotides: TGTGCCAGCAGCCACGCGAGCGGGGATCTAGCCAAAAACATTCAGTACTTC. It is translated as CASSHASGDLAKNIQYF. The chain links TRBV4-2 to TRBJ2-4, with 7 bases fitting TRBD2. Losses at the gene ends were 3 bases for V and 0 bases for J; bases not matched to a gene: 8. CDR1 is LGHNA, CDR2 YNFKEQ, per germline. The CDR3 spans 17 residues.

This clone has a single count. The chain combines TRBV11-2 with TRBJ1-2; no definite D call. This CDR3 spans 14 amino acids. Trimming pared 4 bases from V and 7 bases from J, leaving 16 bases between. Germline-derived CDR1 and CDR2 are SGHAT and FQNNGV. Here the CDR3 reads CASSSSDLVGGYTF. CDR3 DNA: TGTGCCAGCAGCTCCTCGGACTTGGTTGGTGGCTACACCTTC.

The rearrangement joins TRBV14 to TRBJ1-5; D call uncertain. Trimming shortened V by 0 bases and J by 5 bases, and 5 bases separated the two germline ends. In germline, CDR1 is SGHDN, CDR2 FVKESK. The CDR3 totals 13 residues. The CDR3 DNA reads TGTGCCAGCAGCCAAGATATGTATCAGCCCCAGCATTTT. Its protein is CASSQDMYQPQHF.

V gene TRBV29-1 combines with J gene TRBJ1-2; 9 bases are shared with TRBD1. Germline values: CDR1 SQVTM, CDR2 ANQGSEA. V was pared by 3 bases and J by 8 bases, with 7 bases of the junction left unmatched. This CDR3 spans 13 amino acids. Here the CDR3 reads CSVDQQGARGYTF. For the CDR3, the DNA is TGCAGCGTTGACCAACAGGGGGCTAGGGGCTACACCTTC.

The rearrangement links TRBV28 to TRBJ1-4; no definite D call. Looked up from germline, CDR1 is MDHEN and CDR2 is SYDVKM. The germline V and J ends were trimmed by 7 bases and 4 bases, with 13 bases remaining between them. This CDR3 has 14 residues. This CDR3 is CASKVGVNNEKLFF. The DNA of the CDR3 is TGTGCCAGCAAGGTTGGAGTGAATAATGAAAAACTGTTTTTT.

The chain is built from TRBV12-3 or TRBV12-4 and TRBJ1-1, with no clear D. Trimming pared 5 bases from V and 0 bases from J, leaving 7 bases between. The CDR3 spans 13 residues. The CDR3 region is CASSLKMNTEAFF. In nucleotides, the CDR3 is TGTGCCAGCAGTCTGAAAATGAACACTGAAGCTTTCTTT.

The rearrangement joins TRBV6-2 or TRBV6-3 to TRBJ1-5; weak D call: TRBD1 (5 bases). The CDR3 runs to 13 residues. Trimming took 2 bases from V and 7 from J, leaving 9 bases between them. Germline-derived CDR1 and CDR2 are MNHEY and SVGEGT. CDR3 sequence: CASSYKGWQPQHF. CDR3 nucleotides: TGTGCCAGCAGTTACAAGGGGTGGCAGCCCCAGCATTTT.

This clone was seen a few times. The CDR3 reads CASTDRENTEAFF. In nucleotides, the CDR3 is TGTGCCAGCACGGACAGGGAGAACACTGAAGCTTTCTTT. This chain uses TRBV3-1 (or the pseudogene TRBV3-2) with TRBJ1-1; 8 positions agree with TRBD1. J gave up 1 base and V 7 bases, and 2 bases lay outside the gene matches. Germline values: CDR1 LGHDT, CDR2 YNNKEL (reference sequence). The length of the CDR3 is 13 residues.

This clone came up once. The CDR3 bases are TGTGCCAGCAGCTTAGCTTCGGGGACAGGGGAGAGACAGTTCTTC. This encodes CASSLASGTGERQFF. The genes are TRBV7-2 and TRBJ2-1; 10 bases line up with TRBD1. The CDR3 consists of 15 residues. With 0 bases clipped from V and 13 bases from J, the junction kept 9 bases outside the gene matches. CDR1 and CDR2 from the germline V gene are SGHTA and FQGNSA.

A few counts support this clone. This chain uses TRBV9 with TRBJ2-7, with 7 bases aligning to TRBD2. CDR1 and CDR2 from the germline V gene are SGDLS and YYNGEE. This CDR3 has 15 amino acids. V shed 0 bases and J 4 bases; nucleotides not matched to a gene: 7. The CDR3 nucleotides are TGTGCCAGCAGCGTAGTTCGTGGGAGGGCGTACGAGCAGTACTTC. Its protein product is CASSVVRGRAYEQYF.

This clone was detected only a few times. This chain links TRBV5-1 with TRBJ1-5; D not resolved. The CDR3 is 16 amino acids. Germline assignment: CDR1 SGHRS and CDR2 YFSETQ. The ends were cut back, 0 bases at V and 2 bases at J, with 12 bases in the middle. The DNA of the CDR3 is TGCGCCAGCAGCTTGGGACCGGCCGGTGGCAATCAGCCCCAGCATTTT. Translation: CASSLGPAGGNQPQHF.

CDR3 loop: CASSKDWNTEAFF. The CDR3 nucleotides are TGTGCCAGCTCTAAGGATTGGAACACTGAAGCTTTCTTT. V usage is TRBV18 and J usage is TRBJ1-1; D not certain. The V and J ends lost 6 bases and 1 base respectively, with 9 bases between them. The CDR3 contains 13 residues. In germline, CDR1 is KGHSH, CDR2 LQKENI.

A single count supports this clone. CDR3 region: CAWSRKDSGNTIYF. The DNA for the CDR3 is TGTGCCTGGAGTCGCAAAGACTCTGGAAACACCATATATTTT. J is TRBJ1-3 and V is TRBV30; D not certain. Germline-derived CDR1 and CDR2 are GTSNPN and SVGIG (reference sequence). The CDR3 contains 14 residues. V was shortened by 2 bases and J by 0 bases, with 8 bases between the two germline ends. The complete variable domain, with remaining parts taken from reference TRBV30 and TRBJ1-3, reads SQTIHQWPATLVQPVGSPLSLECTVEGTSNPNLYWYRQAAGRGLQLLFYSVGIGQISSEVPQNLSASRPQDRQFILSSKKLLLSDSGFYLCAWSRKDSGNTIYFGEGSWLTVV.

J is TRBJ2-3 and V is TRBV19; D may be TRBD2 (5 bases). The germline CDR1 and CDR2 sequences are LNHDA and SQIVND (reference sequence). V shed 5 bases and J shed 4 bases, with 19 bases lying between them. The CDR3 is 16 residues long. CDR3 sequence reads: CASSPAISGFSDTQYF. CDR3 DNA: TGTGCCAGTAGTCCAGCGATTTCGGGATTTTCAGATACGCAGTATTTT.

This clone came up once. The V and J genes are TRBV19 and TRBJ1-1, with D maybe TRBD1 (6 bases). Germline CDR1 and CDR2: LNHDA and SQIVND (reference sequence). V was pared by 3 bases and J by 1 base, with 6 bases between. The CDR3 length is 13 residues. In nucleotides, the CDR3 is TGTGCCAGTAGTATCAGGGGGAACACTGAAGCTTTCTTT. Protein: CASSIRGNTEAFF.

This clone has only a few counts. The rearrangement uses TRBV7-2 and TRBJ1-2, with D perhaps TRBD1 (5 bases). Trimming took off 5 bases at V and 4 bases at J, with 17 bases between the two ends. This CDR3 comprises 15 residues. Germline values: CDR1 SGHTA, CDR2 FQGNSA. CDR3 nucleotides: TGTGCCAGCAGCCGTGGGGGTGAAGGGGCCTATGGCTACACCTTC. Its translation is CASSRGGEGAYGYTF.

This clone rates as medium-sized. The rearrangement links TRBV7-6 to TRBJ2-3; D unresolved. V was clipped by 5 bases and J by 0 bases, with 12 bases between them. CDR3 length equals 15 residues. CDR1 is SGHVS, CDR2 FNYEAQ, per germline. The chain's CDR3 is CASSPTTKSTDTQYF. As DNA, the CDR3 is TGTGCCAGCAGCCCCACCACCAAAAGCACAGATACGCAGTATTTT.